This T cell receptor (beta chain) is drawn from a study of identical twins. Germline assignment: CDR1 SQVTM and CDR2 ANQGSEA. The CDR3 sequence is 12 residues long. V was clipped by 2 bases and J by 8 bases; unmatched bases: 4. About this clonotype itself: The antigen is unknown.

Unique molecular identifiers were present on the cDNA, which also gained a universal primer site by template switching. TCRdb re-analysed the 5' RACE reads in MiXCR, keeping a single row per CDR3 protein. The sample holds about 520,000 distinct CDR3 sequences, roughly 21% seen once. Overall study results and limits: Sequences that were beta out-of-frame showed weaker excess twin sharing.

The sample was also reused in another study, on T cells expressing NK-cell markers. That work states: The sequencing cohort of eight donors included seven HCMV-seropositive individuals and one seronegative individual. In about 6 donors, dominant CD3+CD56+NKG2C+ clones formed roughly 1.0-7.5% of CD8+ cells.

Sequenced sample: CD4+ T cells sorted from blood. The TCR originated in a woman aged 18-35 years in good health. The chain links TRBV29-1 to TRBJ1-2; 8 bases line up with TRBD1. The CDR3 DNA follows: TGCAGCGTTGAACCAGGGGGCAACGGCTACACCTTC. It codes for CSVEPGGNGYTF. Full variable domain (rest looked up from reference TRBV29-1 and TRBJ1-2): SAVISQKPSRDICQRGTSLTIQCQVDSQVTMMFWYRQQPGQSLTLIATANQGSEATYESGFVIDKFPISRPNLTFSTLTVSNMSPEDSSIYLCSVEPGGNGYTFGSGTRLTVV.